The 4 T cell receptor beta chains given below trace back to one sample, sequenced in a study of identical twins. A single record per CDR3 protein comes from TCRdb applying MiXCR to the 5' RACE reads. In the table there are 400,000 to 500,000 distinct CDR3 sequences, around 18% of which are singletons. Specimen: naive T cells sorted from blood. All receptors come from a man between 50 and 59 years old in good health.

The chain combines TRBV5-6 with TRBJ1-1; TRBD1 is a possible D gene (5 bases). V gave up 4 bases and J gave up 0 bases, with 16 bases separating them. The germline CDR1 and CDR2 sequences are SGHDT and YYEEEE. The length of the CDR3 is 16 residues. CDR3 residues: CASSQRRQLMNTEAFF. CDR3 DNA sequence: TGTGCCAGCAGCCAAAGGCGACAGTTAATGAACACTGAAGCTTTCTTT.

This clonotype appeared a few times. The chain uses TRBV29-1 and TRBJ2-7; possible D gene TRBD2, 6 bases. V lost 6 bases, J lost 6 bases, and 18 bases lay in between. The CDR3 sequence is 13 residues long. The germline gives CDR1 SQVTM, CDR2 ANQGSEA. The CDR3 nucleotides are TGCAGCGTCGCCGGGACTGGGAAGGTCGAGCAGTACTTC. This gives the protein CSVAGTGKVEQYF.

V usage is TRBV20-1 and J usage is TRBJ2-3; 11 nucleotides agree with TRBD1. The germline gives CDR1 DFQATT, CDR2 SNEGSKA (reference sequence). The CDR3 loop spans 16 amino acids. V lost 7 bases, J lost 4 bases, and 13 bases stayed unmatched. The CDR3 DNA follows: TGCAGTGGCCGGGACAGGGGGTTATCCACGCCAGATACGCAGTATTTT. It codes for CSGRDRGLSTPDTQYF.

This clonotype was recorded a few times. V usage is TRBV24-1 and J usage is TRBJ2-1; no definite D call. Germline CDR1 and CDR2: KGHDR and SFDVKD. The CDR3 extends over 13 amino acids. V dropped 9 bases and J dropped 3 bases, with 11 bases sitting between them. CDR3 coding DNA: TGTGCCACCGCTCCGACGGTCTACAATGAGCAGTTCTTC. Translation: CATAPTVYNEQFF.